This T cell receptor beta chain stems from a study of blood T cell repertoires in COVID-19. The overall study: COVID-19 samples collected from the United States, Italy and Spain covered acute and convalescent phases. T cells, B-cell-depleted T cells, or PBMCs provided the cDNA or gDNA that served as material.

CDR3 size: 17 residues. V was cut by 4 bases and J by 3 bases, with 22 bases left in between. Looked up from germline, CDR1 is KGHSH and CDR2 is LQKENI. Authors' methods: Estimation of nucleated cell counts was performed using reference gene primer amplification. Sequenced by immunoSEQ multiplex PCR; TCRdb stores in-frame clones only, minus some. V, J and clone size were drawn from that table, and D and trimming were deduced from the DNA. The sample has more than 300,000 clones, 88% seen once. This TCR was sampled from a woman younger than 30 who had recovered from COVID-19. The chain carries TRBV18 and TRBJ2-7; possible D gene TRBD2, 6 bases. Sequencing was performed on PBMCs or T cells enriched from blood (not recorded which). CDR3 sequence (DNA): TGTGCCAGCTCACAGTTACCTTCCGGGGGTGTGGGCTACGAGCAGTACTTC. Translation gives CASSQLPSGGVGYEQYF.